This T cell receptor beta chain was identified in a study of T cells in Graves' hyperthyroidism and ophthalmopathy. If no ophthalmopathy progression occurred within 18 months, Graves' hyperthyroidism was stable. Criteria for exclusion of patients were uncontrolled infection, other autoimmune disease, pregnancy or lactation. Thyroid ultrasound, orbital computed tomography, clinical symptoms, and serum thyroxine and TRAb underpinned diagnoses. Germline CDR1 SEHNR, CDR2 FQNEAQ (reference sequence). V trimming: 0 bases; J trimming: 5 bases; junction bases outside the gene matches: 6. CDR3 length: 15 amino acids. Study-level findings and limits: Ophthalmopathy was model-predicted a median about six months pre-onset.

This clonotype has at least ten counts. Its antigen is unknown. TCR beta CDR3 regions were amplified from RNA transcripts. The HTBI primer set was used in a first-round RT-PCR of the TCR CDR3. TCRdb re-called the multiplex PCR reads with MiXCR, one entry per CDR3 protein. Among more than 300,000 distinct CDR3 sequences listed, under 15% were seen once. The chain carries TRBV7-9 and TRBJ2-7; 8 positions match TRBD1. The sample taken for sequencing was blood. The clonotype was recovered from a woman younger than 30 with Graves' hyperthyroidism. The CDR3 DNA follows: TGTGCCAGCAGCTTAGCGACGGCAGGGGGCCACGAGCAGTACTTC. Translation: CASSLATAGGHEQYF.